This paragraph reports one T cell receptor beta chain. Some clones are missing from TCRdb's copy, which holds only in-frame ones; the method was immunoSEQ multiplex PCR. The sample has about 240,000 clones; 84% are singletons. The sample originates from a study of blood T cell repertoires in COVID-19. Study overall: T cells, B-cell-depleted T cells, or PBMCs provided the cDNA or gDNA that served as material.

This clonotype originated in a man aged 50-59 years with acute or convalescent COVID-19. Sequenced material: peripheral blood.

CDR3 DNA sequence: TGTGCCAGCAGCGTAGCACAGGGGGGTTCACCCCTCCACTTT. Translating it yields CASSVAQGGSPLHF. V usage is TRBV9 and J usage is TRBJ1-6; 8 bases are a match to TRBD1. The CDR3 loop spans 14 amino acids. Germline V gene data show CDR1 as SGDLS and CDR2 as YYNGEE. The ends lost 0 bases at V and 9 bases at J; junction bases unmatched: 2.